This TCR beta chain was identified during a study of CD8 T cells in ankylosing spondylitis. General observations from the study: Made up of eight highly homologous variants, a TCR beta motif appeared characteristic of ankylosing spondylitis blood. A subset of motif variants has previously been described in the synovial fluid and blood of reactive arthritis. Disease-linked clones proved CD8+ and comparatively uncommon in peripheral blood.

As the method for making TCR beta libraries, quantitative 5'-RACE with molecular barcodes was used. TCRdb itself ran the 5' RACE reads through MiXCR, one entry per CDR3 protein. This table has tens of thousands of distinct CDR3 sequences, around 6.2% appearing once. This clonotype has ten or more counts. The antigen remains undetermined. The V and J ends lost 3 bases and 8 bases respectively, with 11 bases between them. Germline lookup yields CDR1 SGHRS and CDR2 YFSETQ. The CDR3 has 12 amino acids. The sample was blood, either unsorted or a sorted T cell fraction (not recorded which). The rearrangement joins TRBV5-1 to TRBJ1-1, with a tentative D call TRBD1 (6 bases). The source of this sequence is a male donor with ankylosing spondylitis or in good health (not recorded which). In nucleotides, the CDR3 is TGCGCCAGCAGCTGGACAGAGGGAGAAGCTTTCTTT. Protein: CASSWTEGEAFF.